These T cell receptor beta chains were read from a single sample in a study of a mutant IDH1 vaccine in newly diagnosed glioma. TCRdb's copy holds only in-frame clones and misses some; the assay was immunoSEQ multiplex PCR. This table has 80,000 to 100,000 clones, around three quarters appearing once. Sequenced material: PBMCs, taken from a glioma patient treated with radiotherapy, temozolomide or both. The receptor set was obtained from a man aged 35 to 55 with glioma. Each CDR3 is given with its conserved first and last residue. A D gene is named only where the DNA matches it firmly. For some rows the clone size is stated as once, few or many, or as a class when expanded; others skip it.

V gene	J gene	clone size	D gene	CDR3 protein
TRBV6-5	TRBJ1-3	.	.	CASSYERAGNTIYF
TRBV7-2	TRBJ2-5	few	TRBD1	CASSSRWTGGTQYF
TRBV9	TRBJ1-5	few	.	CASSPQGNSNQPQHF
TRBV6-5	TRBJ2-1	.	.	CASSYSGINNEQFF
TRBV19	TRBJ1-6	.	.	CASSIAPGYNSPLHF
TRBV5-1	TRBJ1-1	.	.	CASSFPREGVNTEAFF
TRBV6-4	TRBJ2-6	.	TRBD2	CASSDGTSSGANVLTF
TRBV5-1	TRBJ2-2	.	TRBD1	CASSKGQLNTGELFF
TRBV7-2	TRBJ2-7	.	.	CASSLKTGSLGQYF
TRBV12-5	TRBJ1-2	.	.	CASGSASVRQNGYTF
TRBV5-1	TRBJ2-5	.	.	CASSRITSRDPLSLQETQYF
TRBV7-9	TRBJ1-1	.	.	CASSLAGPNTEAFF
TRBV6-5	TRBJ1-3	.	.	CASSLTDSGNTIYF
TRBV23-1	TRBJ1-2	.	.	CATRVGSYGYTF
TRBV7-2	TRBJ2-5	.	.	CASSPRDKSRLQETQYF
TRBV9	TRBJ1-2	once	.	CASSAPWGRELDTF
TRBV15	TRBJ2-5	.	TRBD2	CATSQGLAGRQETQYF
TRBV19	TRBJ2-2	.	.	CASSSQATNTGELFF
TRBV19	TRBJ2-7	.	.	CASTDRDYEQYF
TRBV5-1	TRBJ2-7	.	.	CASSPGLAYEQYF
TRBV11-2	TRBJ2-3	.	.	CASRHSGRDTQYF
TRBV4-3	TRBJ2-7	.	.	CASSQDFAESYEQYF
TRBV2	TRBJ1-5	.	.	CASSDRGLNGPQHF
TRBV11-2	TRBJ2-5	.	.	CASSVMTGQETQYF
TRBV9	TRBJ2-1	.	TRBD1	CASSAEGQDYNEQFF
TRBV6-1	TRBJ2-2	.	TRBD2	CASSGVGGTGELFF
TRBV9	TRBJ2-7	.	.	CASSATGQNLGEQYF
TRBV7-2	TRBJ1-6	few	TRBD1	CASSLRTGGSPLHF
TRBV30	TRBJ2-7	.	.	CAGEQGIYEQYF
TRBV10-3	TRBJ1-1	medium-sized	.	CATAAESGTEAFF
TRBV18	TRBJ2-6	.	.	CASSPPLISGANVLTF
TRBV19	TRBJ2-1	once	TRBD2	CASSMTSGGSIYNEQFF
TRBV28	TRBJ1-2	.	TRBD1	CASSVQGADYGYTF
TRBV9	TRBJ1-4	.	TRBD1	CASSVGLAGGDEKLFF
TRBV5-4	TRBJ1-1	.	.	CASSLAGRNTEAFF
TRBV29-1	TRBJ2-1	.	.	CSVLRASSYNEQFF
TRBV13	TRBJ2-7	.	.	CASSPRRFTYEQYF
TRBV6-1	TRBJ1-1	.	.	CASSDRMNTEAFF
TRBV28	TRBJ1-5	few	TRBD1	CASSSDRGLQPQHF
TRBV5-6	TRBJ2-2	.	TRBD1	CASSLDRGTGELFF
TRBV9	TRBJ2-7	.	.	CASSVELAGMSEQYF
TRBV19	TRBJ1-2	.	.	CASSPPGWSGGYTF
TRBV4-1	TRBJ2-3	once	TRBD2	CASSQWSGASGGIDTQYF
TRBV4-3	TRBJ1-2	few	TRBD1	CASSLGTGSTYGYTF
TRBV4-3	TRBJ2-7	.	TRBD1	CASSRDRVRAYEQYF
TRBV29-1	TRBJ1-5	.	.	CSVLQGLGQPQHF
TRBV9	TRBJ1-2	.	TRBD1	CASSVDAQQGGNGYTF
TRBV5-5	TRBJ1-2	.	TRBD1	CASSLALGDRGGYGYTF
TRBV27	TRBJ2-2	few	.	CASSLKPSGWATGELFF
TRBV7-2	TRBJ2-7	.	TRBD1	CASSPTGGDSYEQYF
TRBV28	TRBJ1-2	medium-sized	.	CASSLPTPRGDYGYTF
TRBV9	TRBJ2-1	.	TRBD2	CASSVGLANNNEQFF
TRBV2	TRBJ2-3	.	TRBD2	CASREYSGTSTDTQYF
TRBV18	TRBJ2-4	.	TRBD1	CASSPLLTGGITKNIQYF
TRBV29-1	TRBJ1-2	.	.	CSVESGSFLYGYTF
TRBV2	TRBJ2-3	.	.	CASSPSGASTDTQYF
TRBV28	TRBJ1-2	.	.	CASSQRRQNGYTF
TRBV7-2	TRBJ1-2	.	.	CASSKVDRRFGYTF
TRBV4-3	TRBJ2-7	.	.	CASSQEYWDYEQYF